The entry below gives a single TCR beta chain sequence along with its context. This entry comes from a study of OX40 agonist ivuxolimab in advanced cancers. Study-wide context: Participants could have had prior anti-PD-1, anti-PD-L1 or anti-CTLA-4 therapy, and 40% had some.

With 5 bases removed from V and 2 bases from J, the gap between germline ends came to 5 bases. The CDR3 runs 11 residues. CDR1 is GTSNPN and CDR2 is SVGIG in the germline V gene (reference sequence). Profiled with immunoSEQ multiplex PCR; TCRdb holds only in-frame clones, not every one. The sample shows some 70,000 clones, around 90% of them seen only once. The source of this sequence is an adult with an advanced solid tumor such as melanoma, head and neck, liver or kidney cancer. The sequenced sample was CD4+ or CD8+ T cells sorted from blood, obtained in a trial of the OX40 agonist ivuxolimab. The rearrangement joins TRBV30 to TRBJ2-3; D remains unclear. CDR3 amino acids: CAWDHTDTQYF. The CDR3 bases are TGTGCCTGGGACCACACAGATACGCAGTATTTT.